The clone carrying this T cell receptor (beta chain) has at least ten counts. Its target is unknown. This entry comes from a study of T-cell memory formation after mild COVID-19. Study observations and caveats: Day 15 to 85 contracting clones showed balanced CD4/CD8; later expanders leaned CD4+. Contracting CD4+ clones lay largely in CM and EM, with CD8+ ones residing in EMRA. Clones from the second wave (peaking day 37) had unconfirmed SARS-CoV-2 specificity. Cross-reactive memory seemingly joined, as some responding clones were found in pre-infection memory.

MiXCR, run by TCRdb on the 5' RACE reads, gives a single entry per CDR3 protein. The sample includes approximately 270,000 distinct CDR3 sequences, around 16% of them seen just once. Germline V gene lookup returns CDR1 SEHNR and CDR2 FQNEAQ (reference sequence). This CDR3 contains 15 residues. V was pared by 3 bases and J by 6 bases, with 14 bases between. The TCR was taken from a young man who had mild COVID-19 (a few samples of this study predate the infection). Cell type and time point are not known. Sequencing was performed on PBMCs or a T cell subset sorted from them (not recorded which). V usage is TRBV7-9 and J usage is TRBJ2-2; D is perhaps TRBD1 (6 bases). Here the CDR3 DNA reads TGTGCCAGCAGCTTCCCCCAGGGGAAGTCCGGGGAGCTGTTTTTT. It yields the protein CASSFPQGKSGELFF.